One and the same sample provided the 7 T cell receptor beta chains below, sequenced in a study of T cell responses to AZD1222 COVID-19 vaccine. Data came from immunoSEQ multiplex PCR; TCRdb stores just in-frame clones and leaves some out. This table has about 140,000 clones, just under 95% appearing once. The sample here was peripheral blood, taken on day 0 of AZD1222 vaccination. All receptors derive from an adult in good health.

The rearrangement joins TRBV6-1 to TRBJ2-1, with 7 bases that match TRBD2. The CDR3 has 15 residues. CDR1 is MNHNS, CDR2 SASEGT, per germline. The junction had 9 bases not matched to a gene; V was cut back by 2 bases and J by 8 bases. The DNA for the CDR3 is TGTGCCAGCAGTGAACCCCGACTAGCAATTGATGAGCAGTTCTTC. Its translation is CASSEPRLAIDEQFF.

CDR3 DNA sequence: TGTGCCAGCAGCCCCGGACCCCGTCCGCGGTTGGAGCAGTACTTC. Translation: CASSPGPRPRLEQYF. The chain combines TRBV7-4 with TRBJ2-7; no clear D. From germline, CDR1 is SGHVT and CDR2 SQSDAQ. The CDR3 totals 15 residues. V gave up 5 bases and J gave up 7 bases, with 21 bases separating them.

In this sample, this clone turned up a few times. The V and J genes are TRBV27 and TRBJ2-3; D may be TRBD1 or TRBD2 (6 bases each). Germline CDR1 MNHEY, CDR2 SMNVEV (reference sequence). The CDR3 spans 17 residues. V dropped 6 bases and J dropped 2 bases, with 21 bases sitting between them. The chain's CDR3 is CASSSPNSGAFTDTQYF. CDR3 nucleotides: TGTGCCAGCAGCTCCCCTAATTCGGGGGCCTTCACAGATACGCAGTATTTT.

This clone is a singleton in its sample. In DNA form, the CDR3 reads TGTGCCTGCCGGACAGTATACGAGCAGTACTTC. It codes for CACRTVYEQYF. This chain uses TRBV11-2 with TRBJ2-7; a possible D gene is TRBD1 (6 bases). Trimming removed 11 bases from V and 4 bases from J, with 12 bases in between. This CDR3 is 11 amino acids long. Germline lookup yields CDR1 SGHAT and CDR2 FQNNGV. Supplemented by reference TRBV11-2 and TRBJ2-7, the full variable domain reads EAGVAQSPRYKIIEKRQSVAFWCNPISGHATLYWYQQILGQGPKLLIQFQNNGVVDDSQLPKDRFSAERLKGVDSTLKIQPAKLEDSAVYLCACRTVYEQYFGPGTRLTVT.

A single count supports this clone. V is TRBV19 and J is TRBJ1-1; no clear D gene. In germline, CDR1 is LNHDA, CDR2 SQIVND (reference sequence). The CDR3 is 13 amino acids. The V end was cut by 6 bases, the J end by 1 base, with 9 bases between. The CDR3 here is CASSTTTNTEAFF. Here the CDR3 DNA reads TGTGCCAGTAGCACGACGACGAACACTGAAGCTTTCTTT.

This chain links TRBV2 with TRBJ1-2; the D is unclear. Germline V gene sequence: CDR1 SNHLY, CDR2 FYNNEI. The CDR3 is made up of 13 amino acids. Trimming stripped 7 bases from V and 2 bases from J, with 11 bases between. CDR3 nucleotides: TGTGCCAGCACTCGTAACACCAACTATGGCTACACCTTC. Its protein product is CASTRNTNYGYTF.

This chain joins TRBV3-1 (or the pseudogene TRBV3-2) and TRBJ2-5; TRBD1 might be the D (6 bases). V lost 2 bases and J 2 bases, leaving 27 bases between the germline ends. Looked up from germline, CDR1 is LGHDT and CDR2 is YNNKEL (reference sequence). The CDR3 spans 20 residues. The CDR3 sequence is CASSQSPGQPSPTPQETQYF. The DNA for the CDR3 is TGTGCCAGCAGCCAATCGCCAGGACAGCCGTCCCCCACCCCTCAAGAGACCCAGTACTTC.